This T cell receptor beta chain was documented in a study of shared clonotypes between healthy human individuals. Looking at the study overall: A donor's plate count was three for CD4 naive and three for CD4 memory; CD8 naive had two and CD8 memory one.

In the naive CD8 group, cells lacked CD45RO and were positively selected for CCR7, so terminally differentiated effector memory CD45RA+ cells were left out. Findings and limits, study-wide: Inspection by rarefaction showed sorted-subset sequencing to be incomplete despite large depth. Estimated richness values were generally larger in naive subsets than in memory subsets. Sampling used blood alone; tissue repertoires probably differ.

Assay: immunoSEQ multiplex PCR; the TCRdb copy retains only in-frame clones and omits some. This table holds fewer than 1 million clones, about 96% found once. Remarks on this clone: No antigen is known for it.

This CDR3 comprises 15 residues. Trimming took 5 bases from V and 1 from J, leaving 14 bases between them. Germline CDR1 SNHLY, CDR2 FYNNEI. The chain couples TRBV2 to TRBJ1-1; D remains ambiguous. Sequenced: naive CD8+ T cells sorted from blood. The sequence came from a young man in good health. CDR3 sequence: CASSQSPAANTEAFF. The CDR3 DNA follows: TGTGCCAGCAGTCAAAGTCCTGCGGCGAACACTGAAGCTTTCTTT.